This TCR beta chain appears in the sequencing data of a study of long-term antiretroviral therapy in people with HIV. Survey level was the resolution at which the v3.0 immunoSEQ assay ran. Sequenced by immunoSEQ multiplex PCR; TCRdb stores in-frame clones only, minus some. The table records more than 20,000 clones, around 86% of them present only once. Overall study findings and caveats: Dominance of pre-ART expanded clones persisted, fluctuating and often declining after ART.

The CDR3 contains 13 residues. The germline V and J ends were trimmed by 8 bases and 0 bases, with 10 bases remaining between them. Germline V CDR1 and CDR2: SNHLY, FYNNEI. The sample holds a few counts of this clone. Its antigen is currently unknown. The sample consisted of unsorted PBMCs, taken approximately 2.6 years after starting antiretroviral therapy. The chain is built from TRBV2 and TRBJ1-1, with D unresolved. This TCR was sampled from a man aged 40-50 years with HIV. The CDR3 DNA sequence: TGTGCCAGCGGGAGGGCGGTGAACACTGAAGCTTTCTTT. Residues: CASGRAVNTEAFF.